Listed here are 11 T cell receptor beta chains from one sample, sequenced in a study of cytomegalovirus exposure and HLA in healthy donors. The PCR had 60 Vbeta and 13 Jbeta primers. TCRdb's copy holds only in-frame clones and misses some; the assay was immunoSEQ multiplex PCR. The repertoire holds 85,000 to 110,000 clones, with over 70% as singletons. Source material: PBMCs. The receptor set was obtained from a man aged 45-65 years in good health and CMV-seropositive.

This chain uses TRBV18 with TRBJ1-2; maybe TRBD1 (5 bases). The length of the CDR3 is 15 residues. Between the trimmed V and J ends, which lost 3 bases and 0 bases, there was a span of 11 bases. Germline CDR1 and CDR2: KGHSH and LQKENI. The CDR3 nucleotides read TGTGCCAGCTCACCGGGGGGTAAAGCTAACTATGGCTACACCTTC. It is translated as CASSPGGKANYGYTF.

This sequence joins TRBV12-2 and TRBJ2-1; the table's D call of TRBD2 was not tested on the DNA. TRBV12-2 is described as a pseudogene. The CDR3 loop spans 15 amino acids. CDR3 sequence: CASRLKREGYNEQFF. The CDR3 coding sequence is TGTGCAAGTCGCTTAAAGCGGGAAGGTTACAATGAGCAGTTCTTC.

J is TRBJ2-5 and V is TRBV27; 9 bases map to TRBD2. The DNA end is a closer match to TRBJ2-7, so the J assignment may be wrong. The CDR3 has 14 residues. Per germline, CDR1 MNHEY and CDR2 SMNVEV (reference sequence). CDR3 in DNA: TGTGCCAGCATACATTCATCAGCGGGGGGCGAGCAGTACTTC. It specifies CASIHSSAGGEQYF.

J is TRBJ2-1 and V is TRBV30; the D gene is possibly TRBD2 (6 bases). Germline CDR1 is GTSNPN and CDR2 is SVGIG (reference sequence). The CDR3 sequence is 13 residues long. Trimming shortened V by 6 bases and J by 3 bases, and 12 bases separated the two germline ends. The CDR3 reads CACQEGFYNEQFF. As DNA, the CDR3 is TGTGCCTGCCAGGAGGGGTTCTACAATGAGCAGTTCTTC.

Note on this clone: This CDR3 fails to terminate in the conserved phenylalanine or tryptophan, so it likely reflects a read error. This rearrangement joins TRBV9 to TRBJ1-2; 7 bases match TRBD1. The J segment lost 4 bases and the V segment lost 0 bases, leaving 6 bases of the junction unmatched. The CDR3 runs 15 residues. CDR1 SGDLS and CDR2 YYNGEE come from the germline V gene. CDR3 sequence: CASSVDSGTVYGYTL. The CDR3 region has the DNA TGTGCCAGCAGCGTAGACTCCGGGACAGTCTATGGCTACACCCTC.

This chain uses TRBV28 with TRBJ1-5; D remains unclear. The CDR3 spans 15 residues. The V gene's germline CDR1 is MDHEN and CDR2 SYDVKM. V lost 1 base and J lost 2, with 9 bases in between. CDR3 sequence: CASSLSLGRNQPQHF. The DNA of the CDR3 is TGTGCCAGCAGTTTATCGCTCGGTCGCAATCAGCCCCAGCATTTT.

This clone was counted only a few times. The chain has TRBV9 and TRBJ2-3; D ambiguous. V lost 0 bases and J lost 2, with 7 bases in between. Per the germline V gene, CDR1 is SGDLS and CDR2 is YYNGEE. CDR3 length equals 14 residues. DNA of the CDR3: TGTGCCAGCAGCGTAGGGCCTCACACAGATACGCAGTATTTT. Residues: CASSVGPHTDTQYF. Full variable domain (remainder filled in from reference TRBV9 and TRBJ2-3): DSGVTQTPKHLITATGQRVTLRCSPRSGDLSVYWYQQSLDQGLQFLIQYYNGEERAKGNILERFSAQQFPDLHSELNLSSLELGDSALYFCASSVGPHTDTQYFGPGTRLTVL.

The chain combines TRBV21-1 with TRBJ2-5; TRBD2 was called by the table and not checked on the DNA. TRBV21-1 is assigned pseudogene status. This CDR3 has 12 residues. CDR3 nucleotides: TGTGCCAGCAGCCCAAGGCGGGAGACCCAGTACTTC. This codes for CASSPRRETQYF.

V and J are TRBV7-9 and TRBJ2-1, with 7 bases lining up with TRBD2. This CDR3 spans 15 amino acids. V lost 1 base to trimming and J lost 4 bases; unmatched junction nucleotides: 4. CDR1 and CDR2 from the germline V gene are SEHNR and FQNEAQ (reference sequence). CDR3 coding DNA: TGTGCCAGCAGCTTAGGTACTAGCGAATACAATGAGCAGTTCTTC. It yields the protein CASSLGTSEYNEQFF.

This chain connects TRBV28 to TRBJ2-7, with D perhaps TRBD1 (6 bases). The germline V gene encodes CDR1 MDHEN and CDR2 SYDVKM. Trimming left V 1 base short and J 9 bases short, with 16 bases between. CDR3 length: 14 residues. CDR3 DNA sequence: TGTGCCAGCAGTTTATATAAAACGGGACATAGGCAGTACTTC. This encodes CASSLYKTGHRQYF.

CDR3 DNA: TGTGCCAGCCGGGTATTATCCTACGAGCAGTACTTC. Its translation: CASRVLSYEQYF. The V call is TRBV2, the J call TRBJ2-7; D remains unclear. Germline-derived CDR1 and CDR2 are SNHLY and FYNNEI. CDR3 length: 12 amino acids. Trimming took off 8 bases at V and 1 base at J, with 9 bases between the two ends.